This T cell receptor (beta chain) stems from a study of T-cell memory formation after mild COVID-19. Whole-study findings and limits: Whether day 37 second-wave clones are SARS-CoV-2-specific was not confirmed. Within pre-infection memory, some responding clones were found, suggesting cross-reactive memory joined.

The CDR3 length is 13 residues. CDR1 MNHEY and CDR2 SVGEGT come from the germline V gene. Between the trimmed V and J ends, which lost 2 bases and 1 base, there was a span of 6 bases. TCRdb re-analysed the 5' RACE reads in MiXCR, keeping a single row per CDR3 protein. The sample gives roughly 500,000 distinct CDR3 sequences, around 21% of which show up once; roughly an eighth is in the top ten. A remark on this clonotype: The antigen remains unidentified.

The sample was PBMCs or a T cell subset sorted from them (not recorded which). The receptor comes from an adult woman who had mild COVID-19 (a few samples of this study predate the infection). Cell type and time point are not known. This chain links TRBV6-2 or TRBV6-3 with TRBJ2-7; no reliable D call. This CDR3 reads CASSYGFSYEQYF. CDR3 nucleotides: TGTGCCAGCAGTTACGGGTTTTCCTACGAGCAGTACTTC.